What follows is one T cell receptor beta chain and its context. Its antigen is not identified. The data were obtained in a study of CD8 T cells in ankylosing spondylitis. Quantitative 5'-RACE was performed with molecular barcodes, and it yielded the TCR beta libraries. TCRdb re-analysed the 5' RACE reads in MiXCR, keeping a single row per CDR3 protein. The sample records roughly 130,000 distinct CDR3 sequences, approximately 15% being singletons. Study-level points and caveats: Disease-linked clones reportedly showed significant enrichment in matched ankylosing spondylitis synovial fluid. Blood from ankylosing spondylitis patients appeared to carry a characteristic eight-variant TCR beta motif. Some motif variants had been reported before (in reactive arthritis synovial fluid and blood).

Sequenced input: blood, either unsorted or a sorted T cell fraction (not recorded which). This receptor was taken from a female donor with ankylosing spondylitis or in good health (not recorded which).

The CDR3 reads CASSLARDPTASYEQYF. The DNA for the CDR3 is TGTGCCAGCAGCTTAGCGAGGGACCCCACCGCCTCCTACGAGCAGTACTTC. This chain connects TRBV7-2 to TRBJ2-7, with D possibly called TRBD1 or TRBD2 (5 bases each). The CDR3 contains 17 residues. Germline CDR1 and CDR2: SGHTA and FQGNSA. The V end lost 0 bases, the J end lost 0 bases, and 15 bases lay between the germline ends. The full variable domain, with the rest looked up from reference TRBV7-2 and TRBJ2-7, is GAGVSQSPSNKVTEKGKDVELRCDPISGHTALYWYRQSLGQGLEFLIYFQGNSAPDKSGLPSDRFSAERTGGSVSTLTIQRTQQEDSAVYLCASSLARDPTASYEQYFGPGTRLTVT.